Listed here are 8 T cell receptor beta chains from one sample, sequenced in a study of spatial heterogeneity in lung cancer. General study points: Within tumors, counts of expanded alpha and beta TCRs tracked tumor mutation counts.

The antigens for these receptors are not known. MiXCR, run by TCRdb on the 5' RACE reads, gives a single entry per CDR3 protein. The table has fewer than 20,000 distinct CDR3 sequences, roughly 5% seen once. This sample's time point: sample taken at primary tumor resection. Specimen: lung tumor tissue, collected at surgery. These receptor sequences come from a female donor with early-stage non-small cell lung cancer.

This clonotype was seen repeatedly, ten times or more. This beta chain is a stray sequence in a library constructed for alpha chains; its clone size is not meaningful. The rearrangement links TRBV11-3 to TRBJ2-1; no clear D gene. Deletions cut 0 bases from V and 6 bases from J, with 9 bases between. CDR3 length: 14 amino acids. Germline lookup yields CDR1 SGHNT and CDR2 YENEEA. The CDR3 is CASSLDLTGNEQFF. CDR3 in DNA: TGTGCCAGCAGCTTAGATCTGACCGGCAATGAGCAGTTCTTC.

A remark on this clonotype: This beta chain came through as a stray read in a library set up for alpha chains, and its size says little. V is TRBV11-2 and J is TRBJ2-1, with D possibly TRBD2 on 5 matching bases. This CDR3 comprises 13 residues. From germline, CDR1 is SGHAT and CDR2 FQNNGV. V was trimmed by 1 base and J by 7 bases, leaving 8 bases between them. CDR3 in amino acids: CASSLALANEQFF. The CDR3 DNA sequence: TGTGCCAGCAGCTTAGCCCTAGCTAATGAGCAGTTCTTC.

This clonotype was counted many times. In a library made to pick up alpha chains, this beta chain is a stray read with a size that means little. V is TRBV12-3 or TRBV12-4 and J is TRBJ1-1; 8 bases fit TRBD1. This CDR3 region has 15 residues. J lost 4 bases, V lost 4 bases, and 8 bases had no gene match. The CDR3 protein is CASSSGGGGRTEAFF. As DNA, the CDR3 is TGTGCCAGCAGTTCAGGGGGCGGGGGGCGCACTGAAGCTTTCTTT.

In this sample, this clonotype turned up many times. In a library made to pick up alpha chains, this beta chain is a stray read with a size that means little. The J gene is TRBJ1-1, the V gene TRBV6-2 or TRBV6-3; D unresolved. This CDR3 region has 12 residues. Trimming took 5 bases from V and 10 from J, leaving 14 bases between them. Germline V gene data show CDR1 as MNHEY and CDR2 as SVGEGT. As DNA, the CDR3 is TGTGCCAGCAGTCGGGCCATCCTTGGAGCTTTCTTT. Encoded protein: CASSRAILGAFF.

This clonotype appeared a few times. This beta chain appears as a stray read in a library generated for alpha chains; its size is not informative. The chain is built from TRBV6-1 and TRBJ1-1; no clear D gene. Per germline, CDR1 MNHNS and CDR2 SASEGT. Between the trimmed V and J ends, which lost 7 bases and 5 bases, there was a span of 17 bases. The CDR3 loop spans 14 amino acids. CDR3 nucleotides: TGTGCCAGCATCCAAACAGCTGAAGGGACTGAAGCTTTCTTT. It codes for CASIQTAEGTEAFF.

In regard to this clonotype: This beta chain is a stray sequence in a library constructed for alpha chains; its clone size is not meaningful. The genes are TRBV6-5 and TRBJ2-1, with D unclear. In germline, CDR1 is MNHEY, CDR2 SVGAGI. The CDR3 loop spans 16 amino acids. Trimming shortened V by 6 bases and J by 8 bases, and 23 bases separated the two germline ends. The CDR3 spells CASSNGEIAQHYEQFF. CDR3 bases: TGTGCCAGCAGCAACGGCGAGATAGCCCAACACTATGAGCAGTTCTTC.

This clonotype was seen at least ten times. This beta chain turned up in a library designed for alpha chains; as an off-target read, its abundance says little. V gene TRBV2 combines with J gene TRBJ1-3; unclear D gene. CDR1 is SNHLY, CDR2 FYNNEI, per germline. The CDR3 has 14 amino acids. V was trimmed by 7 bases and J by 0 bases, leaving 10 bases between them. This CDR3 reads CASKVGISGNTIYF. CDR3 bases: TGTGCCAGCAAAGTCGGGATCTCTGGAAACACCATATATTTT.

This clonotype showed up just a few times. Since the library was made to target alpha chains, this beta chain is a stray read and its abundance is not meaningful. This chain uses TRBV12-5 with TRBJ2-3; D not certain. Germline CDR1 is LGHNT and CDR2 is FRNRAP. V was trimmed by 6 bases and J by 8 bases, leaving 9 bases between them. The CDR3 length is 11 residues. The chain's CDR3 is CASGEQSTQYF. The DNA for the CDR3 is TGTGCTAGTGGCGAACAAAGTACGCAGTATTTT.